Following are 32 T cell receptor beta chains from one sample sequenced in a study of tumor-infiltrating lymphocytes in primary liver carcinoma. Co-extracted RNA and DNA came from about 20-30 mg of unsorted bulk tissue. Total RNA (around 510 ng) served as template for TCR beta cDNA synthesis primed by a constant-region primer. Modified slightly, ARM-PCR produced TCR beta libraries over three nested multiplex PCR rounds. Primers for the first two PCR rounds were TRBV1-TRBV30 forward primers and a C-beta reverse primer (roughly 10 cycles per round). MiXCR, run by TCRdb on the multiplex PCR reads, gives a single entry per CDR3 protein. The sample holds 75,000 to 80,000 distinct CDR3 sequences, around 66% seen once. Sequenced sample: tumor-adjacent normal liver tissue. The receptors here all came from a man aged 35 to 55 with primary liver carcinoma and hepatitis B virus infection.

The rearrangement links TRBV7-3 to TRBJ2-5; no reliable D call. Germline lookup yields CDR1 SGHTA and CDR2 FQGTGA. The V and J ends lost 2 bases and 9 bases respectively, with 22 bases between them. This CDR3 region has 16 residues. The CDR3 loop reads CASSLECRRPRVPQYF. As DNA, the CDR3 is TGTGCCAGCAGCTTAGAGTGCAGACGCCCAAGAGTGCCCCAGTACTTC.

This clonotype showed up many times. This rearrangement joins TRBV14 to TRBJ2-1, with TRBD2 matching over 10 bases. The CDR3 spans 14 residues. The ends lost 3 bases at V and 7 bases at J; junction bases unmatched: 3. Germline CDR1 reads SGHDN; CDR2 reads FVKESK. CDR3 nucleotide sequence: TGTGCCAGCAGCCAGGGACTAGCGCGAAATGAGCAGTTCTTC. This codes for CASSQGLARNEQFF.

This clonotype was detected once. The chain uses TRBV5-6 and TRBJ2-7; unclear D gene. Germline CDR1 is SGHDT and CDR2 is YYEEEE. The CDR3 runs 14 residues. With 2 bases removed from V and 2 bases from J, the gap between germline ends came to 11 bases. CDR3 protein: CASSFRSRAYEQYF. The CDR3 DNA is TGTGCCAGCAGCTTCCGATCGAGAGCCTACGAGCAGTACTTC.

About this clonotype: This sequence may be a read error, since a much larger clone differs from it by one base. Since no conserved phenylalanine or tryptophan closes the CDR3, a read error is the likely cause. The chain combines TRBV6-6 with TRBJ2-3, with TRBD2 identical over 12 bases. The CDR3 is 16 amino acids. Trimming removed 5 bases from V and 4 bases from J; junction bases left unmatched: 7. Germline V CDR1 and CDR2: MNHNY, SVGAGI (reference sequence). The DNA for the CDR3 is TGTGCCAGCAGTGTCCTAGCGGGAGGGGGTCCAGATACGCAGTATCTT. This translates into CASSVLAGGGPDTQYL.

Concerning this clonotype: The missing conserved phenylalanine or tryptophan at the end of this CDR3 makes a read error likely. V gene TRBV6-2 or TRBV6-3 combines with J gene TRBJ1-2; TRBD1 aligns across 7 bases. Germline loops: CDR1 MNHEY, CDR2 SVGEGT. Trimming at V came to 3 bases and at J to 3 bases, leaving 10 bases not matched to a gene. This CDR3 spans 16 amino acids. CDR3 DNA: TGTGCCAGCAGTTATTCAACAGGGGTAGACTACTATGGCTACACCTTA. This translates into CASSYSTGVDYYGYTL.

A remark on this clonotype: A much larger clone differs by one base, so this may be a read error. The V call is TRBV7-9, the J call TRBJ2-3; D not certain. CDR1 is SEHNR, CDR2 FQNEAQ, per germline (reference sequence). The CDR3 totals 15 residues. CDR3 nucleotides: TGTACCAGCAGCCCAAGGCGGCCTGACACAGATACGCAGTATTTT. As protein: CTSSPRRPDTDTQYF.

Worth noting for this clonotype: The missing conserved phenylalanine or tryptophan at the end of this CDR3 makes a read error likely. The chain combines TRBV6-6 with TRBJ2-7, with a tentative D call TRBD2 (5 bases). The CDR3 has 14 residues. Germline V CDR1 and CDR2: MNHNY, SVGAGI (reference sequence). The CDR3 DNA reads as TGTGCCAGCAGTTTGGACTTTGATTACTACGAACAGTACCTC. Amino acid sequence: CASSLDFDYYEQYL.

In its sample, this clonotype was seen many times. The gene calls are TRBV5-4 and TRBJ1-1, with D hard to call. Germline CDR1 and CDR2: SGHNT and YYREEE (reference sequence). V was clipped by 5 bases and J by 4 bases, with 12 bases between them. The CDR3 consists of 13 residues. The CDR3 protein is CASRSDDGTEAFF. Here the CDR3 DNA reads TGTGCCAGCAGGAGCGACGATGGCACTGAAGCTTTCTTT.

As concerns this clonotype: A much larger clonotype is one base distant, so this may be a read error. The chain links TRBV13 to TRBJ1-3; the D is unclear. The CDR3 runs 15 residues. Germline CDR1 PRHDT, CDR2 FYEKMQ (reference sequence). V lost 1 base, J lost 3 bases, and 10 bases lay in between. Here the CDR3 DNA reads TGTGCCAGCAGCTTAGCCCGGTCGTTTGGAAACACCATATATTTT. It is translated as CASSLARSFGNTIYF.

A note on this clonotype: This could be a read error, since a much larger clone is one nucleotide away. CDR3 coding DNA: TGCGGCGTTACGGAGGTGCTCGAGACCCAGTACTTC. Translation: CGVTEVLETQYF. This chain connects TRBV29-1 to TRBJ2-5, with D tentatively TRBD2 (5 bases). Germline V gene lookup returns CDR1 SQVTM and CDR2 ANQGSEA. The CDR3 extends over 12 amino acids.

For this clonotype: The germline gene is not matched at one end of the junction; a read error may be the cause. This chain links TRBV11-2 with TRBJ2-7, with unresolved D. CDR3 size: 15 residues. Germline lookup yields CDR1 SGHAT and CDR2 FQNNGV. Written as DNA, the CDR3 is TGTGCCAGCAACCTACGGTTTGCAGAAGCTTACGGGCAGTACTTC. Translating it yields CASNLRFAEAYGQYF.

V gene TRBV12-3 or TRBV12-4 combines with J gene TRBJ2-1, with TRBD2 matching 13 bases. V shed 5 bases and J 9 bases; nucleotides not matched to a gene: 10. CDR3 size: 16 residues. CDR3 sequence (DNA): TGTGCCAGCAGTCCGCTGGGACTAGCGGGACTCAGTGAGCAGTTCTTC. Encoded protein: CASSPLGLAGLSEQFF.

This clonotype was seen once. CDR3 nucleotide sequence: TGTGCCAGCAGCTTCGGGACAGGGAGGCCTGGCTACACCTTC. This codes for CASSFGTGRPGYTF. This rearrangement joins TRBV7-2 to TRBJ1-2, with 9 bases lining up with TRBD1. V lost 3 bases, J lost 7 bases, and 6 bases stayed unmatched. CDR1 is SGHTA and CDR2 is FQGNSA in the germline V gene. The CDR3 loop spans 14 amino acids.

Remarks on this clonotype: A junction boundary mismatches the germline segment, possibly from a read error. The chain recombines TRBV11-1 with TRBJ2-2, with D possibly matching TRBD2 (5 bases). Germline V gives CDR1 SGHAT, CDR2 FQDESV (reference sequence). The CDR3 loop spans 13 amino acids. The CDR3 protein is CTSSLVCFGVLFF. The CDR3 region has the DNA TGTACCAGCAGCTTAGTATGTTTCGGGGTGCTGTTTTTT.

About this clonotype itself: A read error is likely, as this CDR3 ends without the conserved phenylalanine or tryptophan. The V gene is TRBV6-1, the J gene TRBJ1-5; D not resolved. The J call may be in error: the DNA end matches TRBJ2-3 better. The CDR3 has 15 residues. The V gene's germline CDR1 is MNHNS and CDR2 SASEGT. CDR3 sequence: CASSEISYSIQPQYS. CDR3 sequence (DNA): TGTGCCAGCAGTGAAATCTCCTATAGCATTCAGCCCCAGTATTCT.

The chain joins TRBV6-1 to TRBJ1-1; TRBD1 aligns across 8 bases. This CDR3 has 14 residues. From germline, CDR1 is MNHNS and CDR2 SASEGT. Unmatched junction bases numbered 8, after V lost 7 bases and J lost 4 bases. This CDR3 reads CASNNGQGGTEAFF. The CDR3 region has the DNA TGTGCCAGCAATAACGGACAGGGAGGCACTGAAGCTTTCTTT.

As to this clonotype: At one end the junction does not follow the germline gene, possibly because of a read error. The CDR3 reads CASTLVDNIEAIF. The CDR3 DNA follows: TGTGCCAGCACCTTAGTAGATAACATTGAAGCTATCTTT. The chain joins TRBV11-2 to TRBJ1-1; D not certain. CDR1 is SGHAT and CDR2 is FQNNGV in the germline V gene. CDR3 length: 13 residues.

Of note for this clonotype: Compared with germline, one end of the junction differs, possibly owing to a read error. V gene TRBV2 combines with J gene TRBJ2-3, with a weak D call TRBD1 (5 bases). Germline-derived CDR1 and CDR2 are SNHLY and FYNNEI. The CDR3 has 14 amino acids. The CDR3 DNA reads TGTGCCAGCAGAGAAGACAGAGACACAGATACGCAGTATTTT. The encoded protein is CASREDRDTDTQYF.

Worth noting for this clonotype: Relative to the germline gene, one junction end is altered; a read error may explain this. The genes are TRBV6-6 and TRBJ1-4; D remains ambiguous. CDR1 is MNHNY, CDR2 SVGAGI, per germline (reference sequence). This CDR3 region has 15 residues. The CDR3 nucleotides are TGTGCCAGCAATAAAGGCGGCTTCTTGGATGAAAAACCGTTTTTT. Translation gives CASNKGGFLDEKPFF.

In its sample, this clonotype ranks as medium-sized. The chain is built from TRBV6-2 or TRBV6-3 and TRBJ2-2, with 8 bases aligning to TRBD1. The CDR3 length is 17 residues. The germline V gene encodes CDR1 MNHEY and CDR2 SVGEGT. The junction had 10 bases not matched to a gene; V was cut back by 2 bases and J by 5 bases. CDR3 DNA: TGTGCCAGCAGTTACGGTACCGGGACAGGCCGAACCGGGGAGCTGTTTTTT. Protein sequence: CASSYGTGTGRTGELFF.

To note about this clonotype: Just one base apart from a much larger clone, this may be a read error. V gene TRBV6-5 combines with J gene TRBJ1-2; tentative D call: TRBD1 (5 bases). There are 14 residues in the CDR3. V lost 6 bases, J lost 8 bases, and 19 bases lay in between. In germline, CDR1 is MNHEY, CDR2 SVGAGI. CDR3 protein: CASRLGTAELGYTF. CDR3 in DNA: TGTGCCAGCAGACTCGGGACGGCTGAGTTGGGCTACACCTTC.

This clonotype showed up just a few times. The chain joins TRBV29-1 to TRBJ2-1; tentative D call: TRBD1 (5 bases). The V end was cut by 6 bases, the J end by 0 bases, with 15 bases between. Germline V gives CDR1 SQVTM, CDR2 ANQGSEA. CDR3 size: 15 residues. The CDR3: CSVGPPSSSYNEQFF. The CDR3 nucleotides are TGCAGCGTGGGGCCTCCTTCCAGCTCCTACAATGAGCAGTTCTTC.

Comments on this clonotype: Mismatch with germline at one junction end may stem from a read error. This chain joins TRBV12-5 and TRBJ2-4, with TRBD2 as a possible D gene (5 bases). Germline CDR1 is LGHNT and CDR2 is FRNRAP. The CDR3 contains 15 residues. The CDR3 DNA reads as TGTGCTAGTGGTTTAAGAGGGTTAGCCAAAAACATTCAGTGCTTC. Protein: CASGLRGLAKNIQCF.

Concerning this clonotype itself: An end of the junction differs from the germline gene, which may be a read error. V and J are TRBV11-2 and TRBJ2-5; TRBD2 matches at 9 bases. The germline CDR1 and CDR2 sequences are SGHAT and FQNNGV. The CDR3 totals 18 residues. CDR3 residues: CASNLDPWSSGIGETQYF. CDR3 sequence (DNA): TGTGCCAGCAACTTAGATCCGTGGTCTAGCGGGATAGGAGAGACCCAATACTTC.

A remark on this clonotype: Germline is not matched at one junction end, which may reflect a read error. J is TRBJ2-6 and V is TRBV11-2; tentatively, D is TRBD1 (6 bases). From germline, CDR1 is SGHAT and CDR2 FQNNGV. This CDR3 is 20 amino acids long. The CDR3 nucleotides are TGTGTCAGCAGCTTAGGGGCCCGTACAACAGGGAACTCTGGGGCCAACATCCTGACTTTC. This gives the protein CVSSLGARTTGNSGANILTF.

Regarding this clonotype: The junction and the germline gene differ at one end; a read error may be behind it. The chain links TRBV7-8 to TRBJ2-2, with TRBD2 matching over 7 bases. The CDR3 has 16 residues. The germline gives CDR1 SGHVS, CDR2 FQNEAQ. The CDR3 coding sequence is TGTGCCAGCAGCTTTGCGGGAGTCTTGAACATCGGGGAACTGTTTTTT. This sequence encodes CASSFAGVLNIGELFF.

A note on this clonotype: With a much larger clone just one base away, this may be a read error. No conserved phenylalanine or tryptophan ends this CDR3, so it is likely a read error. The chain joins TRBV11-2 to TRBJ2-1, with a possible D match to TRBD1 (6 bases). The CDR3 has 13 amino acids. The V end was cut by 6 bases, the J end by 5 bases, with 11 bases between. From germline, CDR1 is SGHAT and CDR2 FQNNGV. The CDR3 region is CASRFTGNNEQFY. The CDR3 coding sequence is TGTGCCAGCAGATTTACAGGGAACAATGAGCAGTTCTAC.

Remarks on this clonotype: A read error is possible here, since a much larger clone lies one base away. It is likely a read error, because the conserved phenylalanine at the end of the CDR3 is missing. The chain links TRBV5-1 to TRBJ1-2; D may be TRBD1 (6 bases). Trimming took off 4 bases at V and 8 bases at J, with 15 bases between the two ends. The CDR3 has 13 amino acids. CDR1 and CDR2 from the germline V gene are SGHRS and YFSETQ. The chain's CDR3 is CASSPQGSRGYTL. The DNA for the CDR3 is TGCGCCAGCAGCCCACAGGGATCGAGGGGCTACACCCTC.

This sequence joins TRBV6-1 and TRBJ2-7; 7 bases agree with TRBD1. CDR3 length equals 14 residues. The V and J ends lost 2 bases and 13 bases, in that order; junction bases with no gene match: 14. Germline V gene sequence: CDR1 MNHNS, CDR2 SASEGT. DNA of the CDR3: TGTGCCAGCAGTGAAAGGGGGCAGGAGGACGAACATTACTTC. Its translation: CASSERGQEDEHYF.

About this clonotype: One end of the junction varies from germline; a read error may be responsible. CDR3 residues: CASGLEGRFSGTLYNEQFF. CDR3 in DNA: TGTGCCAGCGGCTTAGAAGGGCGATTCAGCGGGACCCTTTACAATGAGCAATTCTTC. V is TRBV11-2 and J is TRBJ2-1; 7 bases are a match to TRBD2. The CDR3 is made up of 19 amino acids. Germline values: CDR1 SGHAT, CDR2 FQNNGV.

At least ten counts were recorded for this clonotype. In nucleotides, the CDR3 is TGTGCCAGCACCCCCTTCAGGGCTGGGGAGCAGTACTTC. It is translated as CASTPFRAGEQYF. The gene calls are TRBV28 and TRBJ2-7; a weak D match, TRBD1 (5 bases). This CDR3 comprises 13 residues. Germline V CDR1 and CDR2: MDHEN, SYDVKM. The ends were cut back, 7 bases at V and 7 bases at J, with 17 bases in the middle.

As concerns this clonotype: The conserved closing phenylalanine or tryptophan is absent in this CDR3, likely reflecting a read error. CDR3 region: CANSLPRTGAKTGELFL. For the CDR3, the DNA is TGCGCCAACAGCCTACCCCGGACAGGGGCGAAGACCGGGGAGCTGTTTCTT. This sequence joins TRBV4-1 and TRBJ2-2, with 9 nucleotides matching TRBD1. Germline assignment: CDR1 MGHRA and CDR2 YSYEKL. The CDR3 spans 17 residues.